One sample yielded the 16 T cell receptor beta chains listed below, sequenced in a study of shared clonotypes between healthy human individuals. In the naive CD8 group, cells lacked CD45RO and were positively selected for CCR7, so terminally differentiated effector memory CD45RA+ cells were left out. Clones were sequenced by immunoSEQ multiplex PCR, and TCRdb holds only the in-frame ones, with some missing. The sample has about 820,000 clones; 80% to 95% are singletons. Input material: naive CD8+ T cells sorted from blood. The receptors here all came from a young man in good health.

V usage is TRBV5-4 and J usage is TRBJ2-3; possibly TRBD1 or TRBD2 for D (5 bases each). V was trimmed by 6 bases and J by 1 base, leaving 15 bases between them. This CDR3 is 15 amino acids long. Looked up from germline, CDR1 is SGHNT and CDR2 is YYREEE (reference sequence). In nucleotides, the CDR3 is TGTGCCAGCAAACGGGACCGAGCCGGCACAGATACGCAGTATTTT. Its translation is CASKRDRAGTDTQYF.

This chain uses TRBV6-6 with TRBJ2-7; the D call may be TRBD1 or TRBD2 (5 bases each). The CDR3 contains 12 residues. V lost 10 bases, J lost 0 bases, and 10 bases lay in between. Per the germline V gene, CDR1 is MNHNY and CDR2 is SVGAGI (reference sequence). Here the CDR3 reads CATQGPSYEQYF. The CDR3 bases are TGTGCCACCCAGGGACCCTCCTACGAGCAGTACTTC.

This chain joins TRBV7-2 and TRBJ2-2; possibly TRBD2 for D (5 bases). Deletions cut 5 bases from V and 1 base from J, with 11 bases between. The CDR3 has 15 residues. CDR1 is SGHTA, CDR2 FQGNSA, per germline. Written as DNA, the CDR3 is TGTGCCAGCAGCCAGGCTAGCCGGAACACCGGGGAGCTGTTTTTT. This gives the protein CASSQASRNTGELFF.

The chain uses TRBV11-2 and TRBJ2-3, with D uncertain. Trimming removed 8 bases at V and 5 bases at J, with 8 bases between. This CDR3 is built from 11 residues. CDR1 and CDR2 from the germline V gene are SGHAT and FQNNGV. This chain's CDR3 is CASHSQDTQYF. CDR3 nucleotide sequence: TGTGCCAGCCACTCCCAAGATACGCAGTATTTT.

The DNA for the CDR3 is TGTGCCAGCCAACTAGCGGCCAAGTTCTACAATGAGCAGTTCTTC. Protein sequence: CASQLAAKFYNEQFF. The V call is TRBV19, the J call TRBJ2-1; 8 bases map to TRBD2. There are 15 residues in the CDR3. The junction had 10 bases not matched to a gene; V was cut back by 9 bases and J by 3 bases. CDR1 is LNHDA, CDR2 SQIVND, per germline (reference sequence).

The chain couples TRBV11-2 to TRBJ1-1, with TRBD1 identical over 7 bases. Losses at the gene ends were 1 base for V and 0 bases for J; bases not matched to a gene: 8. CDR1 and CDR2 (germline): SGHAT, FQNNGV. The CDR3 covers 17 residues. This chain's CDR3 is CASSLGNRGQLNTEAFF. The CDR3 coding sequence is TGTGCCAGCAGCTTAGGCAATCGGGGACAGTTGAACACTGAAGCTTTCTTT.

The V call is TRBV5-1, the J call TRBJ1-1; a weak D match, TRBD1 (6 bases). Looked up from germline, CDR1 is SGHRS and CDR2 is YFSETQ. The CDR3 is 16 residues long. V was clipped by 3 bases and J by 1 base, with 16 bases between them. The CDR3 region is CASSSEPGTPNTEAFF. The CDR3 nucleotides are TGCGCCAGCAGCTCAGAGCCCGGGACACCGAACACTGAAGCTTTCTTT.

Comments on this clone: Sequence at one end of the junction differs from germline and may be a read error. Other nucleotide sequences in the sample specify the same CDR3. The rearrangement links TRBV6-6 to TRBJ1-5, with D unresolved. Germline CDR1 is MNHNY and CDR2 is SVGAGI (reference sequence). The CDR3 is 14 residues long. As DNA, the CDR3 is TGTGCCAGTAGTTACTCGGAGGCGAGCCAGCCCCAGCATTTT. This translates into CASSYSEASQPQHF.

Written as DNA, the CDR3 is TGTGCCAGCAGCGGACAGGGTTTCACCGGGGAGCTGTTTTTT. It translates to CASSGQGFTGELFF. V is TRBV28 and J is TRBJ2-2; 8 bases align to TRBD1. V lost 6 bases to trimming and J lost 4 bases; unmatched junction nucleotides: 4. Per the germline V gene, CDR1 is MDHEN and CDR2 is SYDVKM. This CDR3 comprises 14 residues.

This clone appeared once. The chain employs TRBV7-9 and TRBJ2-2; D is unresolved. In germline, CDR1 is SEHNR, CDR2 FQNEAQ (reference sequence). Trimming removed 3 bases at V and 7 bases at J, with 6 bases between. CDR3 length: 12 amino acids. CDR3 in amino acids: CASSFSIGELFF. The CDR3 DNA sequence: TGTGCCAGCAGCTTCTCGATCGGGGAGCTGTTTTTT. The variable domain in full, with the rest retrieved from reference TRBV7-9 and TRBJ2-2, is DTGVSQNPRHKITKRGQNVTFRCDPISEHNRLYWYRQTLGQGPEFLTYFQNEAQLEKSRLLSDRFSAERPKGSFSTLEIQRTEQGDSAMYLCASSFSIGELFFGEGSRLTVL.

The CDR3 DNA follows: TGTGCCAGCAGTAAGGGACTAGCGGGAGGGAACACCGGGGAGCTGTTTTTT. Its translation is CASSKGLAGGNTGELFF. This chain uses TRBV27 with TRBJ2-2; TRBD2 agrees at 15 bases. After removal of 5 bases from V and 1 base from J, the junction contained 2 bases not matched to a gene. Germline CDR1 is MNHEY and CDR2 is SMNVEV (reference sequence). The CDR3 is 17 residues long.

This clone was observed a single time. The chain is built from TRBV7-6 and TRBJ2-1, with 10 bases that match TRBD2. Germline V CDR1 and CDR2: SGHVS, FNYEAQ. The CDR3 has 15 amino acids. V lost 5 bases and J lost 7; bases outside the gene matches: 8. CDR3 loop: CASSGSLAGVNEQFF. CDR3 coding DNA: TGTGCCAGCAGCGGGAGTCTAGCGGGAGTTAATGAGCAGTTCTTC.

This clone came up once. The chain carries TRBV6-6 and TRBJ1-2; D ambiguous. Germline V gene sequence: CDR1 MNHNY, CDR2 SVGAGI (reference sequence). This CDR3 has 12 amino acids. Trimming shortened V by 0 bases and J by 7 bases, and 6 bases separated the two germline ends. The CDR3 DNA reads TGTGCCAGCAGTTACTCGTCCGGTGGCTACACCTTC. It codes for CASSYSSGGYTF.

The CDR3 DNA reads TGTGCCAGCAGTCCCGGGGGGGCTAGCAATCAGCCCCAGCATTTT. It yields the protein CASSPGGASNQPQHF. The chain combines TRBV28 with TRBJ1-5, with TRBD1 as a possible D gene (6 bases). V lost 5 bases and J 0 bases, leaving 11 bases between the germline ends. Germline lookup yields CDR1 MDHEN and CDR2 SYDVKM. The CDR3 has 15 residues.

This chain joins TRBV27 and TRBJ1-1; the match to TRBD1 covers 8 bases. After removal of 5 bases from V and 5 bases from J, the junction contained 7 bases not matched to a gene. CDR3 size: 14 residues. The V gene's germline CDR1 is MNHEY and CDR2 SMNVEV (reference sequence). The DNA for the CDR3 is TGTGCCAGCAGTCCTCGGACAGGGCTTACTGAAGCTTTCTTT. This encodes CASSPRTGLTEAFF.

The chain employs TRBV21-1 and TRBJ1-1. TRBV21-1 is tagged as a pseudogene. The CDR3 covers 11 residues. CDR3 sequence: CASRKKGGAFF. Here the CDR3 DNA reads TGTGCCAGCAGGAAAAAGGGGGGAGCTTTCTTT.